The 20 T cell receptor beta chains reported below all come from one sample, sequenced in a study of blood T cell repertoires in COVID-19. Profiling relied on immunoSEQ multiplex PCR, and the TCRdb table lists in-frame clones only, not all of them. The sample carries tens of thousands of clones, over 90% recorded once. The specimen sequenced was peripheral blood. These receptors originate from a human donor in a cohort sampled during active COVID-19.

This chain joins TRBV5-1 and TRBJ2-1, with a possible D match to TRBD2 (5 bases). Germline V gene data show CDR1 as SGHRS and CDR2 as YFSETQ. Trimming took 4 bases from V and 7 from J, leaving 15 bases between them. CDR3 length equals 14 residues. In nucleotides, the CDR3 is TGCGCCAGCAGCATGGACGGGGTTCCGAATGAGCAGTTCTTC. Translation gives CASSMDGVPNEQFF.

The V gene is TRBV27, the J gene TRBJ2-3; 9 positions agree with TRBD1. CDR1 is MNHEY and CDR2 is SMNVEV in the germline V gene (reference sequence). CDR3 length: 16 residues. V trimming: 5 bases; J trimming: 6 bases; junction bases outside the gene matches: 12. The CDR3 DNA reads as TGTGCCAGCAGTCCCTCGACAGGGGGTGGGTCCGATACGCAGTATTTT. Its protein is CASSPSTGGGSDTQYF.

The chain carries TRBV2 and TRBJ1-2; 9 bases align to TRBD1. Trimming took 3 bases from V and 4 from J; bases not matched to a gene: 6. This CDR3 comprises 15 residues. CDR1 and CDR2 from the germline V gene are SNHLY and FYNNEI. The CDR3 nucleotides read TGTGCCAGCAGTGAGGGGGGGACAGGGCGCTATGGCTACACCTTC. Encoded protein: CASSEGGTGRYGYTF.

Details on this clone: Its ends do not fully match the called genes, so a read error is possible. CDR3 nucleotides: TGTGCTAGCAGCTTAGAAGAGGACACTGAAGCTTTCTTT. Encoded protein: CASSLEEDTEAFF. This chain connects TRBV7-7 to TRBJ1-1; D is unresolved. The CDR3 extends over 13 amino acids. The germline V gene encodes CDR1 SSHAT and CDR2 FNYEAQ (reference sequence).

The rearrangement links TRBV6-2 or TRBV6-3 to TRBJ2-2; a weak D match, TRBD1 (5 bases). Germline V CDR1 and CDR2: MNHEY, SVGEGT. V shed 0 bases and J shed 3 bases, with 11 bases lying between them. The CDR3 spans 16 residues. CDR3 in DNA: TGTGCCAGCAGTTACTCGACGGACACCTACACCGGGGAGCTGTTTTTT. It translates to CASSYSTDTYTGELFF.

Only one count was recorded for this clone. The V gene is TRBV6-2 or TRBV6-3, the J gene TRBJ2-1, with D maybe TRBD1 (6 bases). V lost 6 bases, J lost 1 base, and 13 bases lay in between. The CDR3 spans 15 residues. From germline, CDR1 is MNHEY and CDR2 SVGEGT. This CDR3 reads CASSPTGISYNEQFF. Here the CDR3 DNA reads TGTGCCAGCAGCCCAACAGGGATATCCTACAATGAGCAGTTCTTC.

This chain connects TRBV9 to TRBJ1-2; no clear D gene. With 3 bases removed from V and 5 bases from J, the gap between germline ends came to 17 bases. The germline gives CDR1 SGDLS, CDR2 YYNGEE. The CDR3 length is 15 residues. The CDR3 region is CASSAQAALGYGYTF. The CDR3 nucleotides read TGTGCCAGCAGCGCTCAAGCGGCCCTCGGGTATGGCTACACCTTC.

The rearrangement uses TRBV7-9 and TRBJ1-5; TRBD1 agrees at 12 bases. Losses at the gene ends were 0 bases for V and 5 bases for J; bases not matched to a gene: 5. The CDR3 consists of 17 residues. Germline CDR1 and CDR2: SEHNR and FQNEAQ (reference sequence). The CDR3 sequence is CASSLARGTGGYQPQHF. The CDR3 region has the DNA TGTGCCAGCAGCTTAGCTAGAGGGACAGGGGGCTATCAGCCCCAGCATTTT.

The chain carries TRBV10-3 and TRBJ2-1; a weak D match, TRBD2 (5 bases). The germline CDR1 and CDR2 sequences are ENHRY and SYGVKD. The ends were cut back, 2 bases at V and 0 bases at J, with 5 bases in the middle. This CDR3 is 14 amino acids long. CDR3 amino acids: CAISESGSYNEQFF. The CDR3 DNA reads TGTGCCATCAGTGAGAGCGGCTCCTACAATGAGCAGTTCTTC.

V usage is TRBV2 and J usage is TRBJ2-3, with 9 bases identical to TRBD1. Germline V gene data show CDR1 as SNHLY and CDR2 as FYNNEI. V lost 3 bases and J lost 4; bases outside the gene matches: 11. The CDR3 consists of 17 residues. DNA for the CDR3: TGTGCCAGCAGTGACCTCGGACAGGGGAATCGGGCAGATACGCAGTATTTT. Its protein product is CASSDLGQGNRADTQYF. Using reference TRBV2 and TRBJ2-3 for the parts outside the CDR3, the full variable domain is EPEVTQTPSHQVTQMGQEVILRCVPISNHLYFYWYRQILGQKVEFLVSFYNNEISEKSEIFDDQFSVERPDGSNFTLKIRSTKLEDSAMYFCASSDLGQGNRADTQYFGPGTRLTVL.

The rearrangement uses TRBV28 and TRBJ1-1; D is uncertain. Trimming stripped 3 bases from V and 0 bases from J, with 8 bases between. Germline V gene data show CDR1 as MDHEN and CDR2 as SYDVKM. The CDR3 runs to 14 residues. As DNA, the CDR3 is TGTGCCAGCAGTTTCGTACAACTGAACACTGAAGCTTTCTTT. This encodes CASSFVQLNTEAFF. The full variable domain, in which reference TRBV28 and TRBJ1-1 provide the parts outside the CDR3, is DVKVTQSSRYLVKRTGEKVFLECVQDMDHENMFWYRQDPGLGLRLIYFSYDVKMKEKGDIPEGYSVSREKKERFSLILESASTNQTSMYLCASSFVQLNTEAFFGQGTRLTVV.

V and J are TRBV27 and TRBJ1-2, with no clear D. The germline V and J ends were trimmed by 6 bases and 6 bases, with 17 bases remaining between them. The CDR3 spans 14 residues. Germline V CDR1 and CDR2: MNHEY, SMNVEV (reference sequence). The CDR3 here is CASSLSINSNGYTF. The CDR3 DNA is TGTGCCAGCAGCCTCTCAATTAACAGTAATGGCTACACCTTC.

The chain couples TRBV11-3 to TRBJ2-3, with 9 bases matching TRBD1. The ends lost 4 bases at V and 8 bases at J; junction bases unmatched: 7. The CDR3 has 14 residues. Germline V CDR1 and CDR2: SGHNT, YENEEA. CDR3 sequence (DNA): TGTGCCAGCAGCTCAGGGACAGGGTCGGGTACGCAGTATTTT. This gives the protein CASSSGTGSGTQYF.

J is TRBJ1-1 and V is TRBV6-5, with 7 bases that match TRBD1. Germline assignment: CDR1 MNHEY and CDR2 SVGAGI. This CDR3 has 14 residues. V lost 4 bases to trimming and J lost 1 base; unmatched junction nucleotides: 3. CDR3: CASSSWTGNTEAFF. The CDR3 DNA sequence: TGTGCCAGCAGTTCTTGGACAGGGAACACTGAAGCTTTCTTT.

This clone was detected once. This chain links TRBV6-1 with TRBJ2-3; no reliable D call. Between the trimmed V and J ends, which lost 3 bases and 0 bases, there was a span of 10 bases. The germline CDR1 and CDR2 sequences are MNHNS and SASEGT. This CDR3 is 15 amino acids long. The CDR3 loop reads CASSDESVSTDTQYF. The CDR3 nucleotides read TGTGCCAGCAGTGACGAGTCGGTAAGCACAGATACGCAGTATTTT.

The chain joins TRBV19 to TRBJ1-1; D remains ambiguous. CDR3 length: 14 amino acids. V gave up 3 bases and J gave up 5 bases, with 13 bases separating them. Germline lookup yields CDR1 LNHDA and CDR2 SQIVND (reference sequence). CDR3 sequence (DNA): TGTGCCAGTAGTATTATAGCCCCGGTGACTGAAGCTTTCTTT. Its translation is CASSIIAPVTEAFF.

The chain couples TRBV18 to TRBJ2-2; the match to TRBD2 covers 11 bases. CDR3 size: 16 residues. With V trimmed by 1 base and J by 4 bases, 2 bases remained unmatched. The germline V gene has CDR1 KGHSH and CDR2 LQKENI. The CDR3 nucleotides are TGTGCCAGCTCACCACAAACTAGCGGGGGCACCGGGGAGCTGTTTTTT. This gives the protein CASSPQTSGGTGELFF. Based on the CDR3 plus reference TRBV18 and TRBJ2-2, the full variable domain is NAGVMQNPRHLVRRRGQEARLRCSPMKGHSHVYWYRQLPEEGLKFMVYLQKENIIDESGMPKERFSAEFPKEGPSILRIQQVVRGDSAAYFCASSPQTSGGTGELFFGEGSRLTVL.

The chain is built from TRBV5-1 and TRBJ2-5, with a weak D call TRBD2 (5 bases). The CDR3 has 15 residues. Trimming cost V 1 base and J 2 bases, with 12 bases left between them. From germline, CDR1 is SGHRS and CDR2 YFSETQ. The DNA of the CDR3 is TGCGCCAGCAGCTTGCCCGGACTGGTTCAAGAGACCCAGTACTTC. This sequence encodes CASSLPGLVQETQYF.

This clone has more than one count but fewer than ten. CDR3 DNA: TGTGCCAGCAGCTTATCAGGACAGCTACATTCACCCCTCCACTTT. Protein: CASSLSGQLHSPLHF. This chain links TRBV13 with TRBJ1-6; perhaps TRBD1 as D (6 bases). V was trimmed by 2 bases and J by 8 bases, leaving 13 bases between them. Germline V gives CDR1 PRHDT, CDR2 FYEKMQ (reference sequence). The CDR3 loop spans 15 amino acids. Variable domain in full (rest from reference TRBV13 and TRBJ1-6): AAGVIQSPRHLIKEKRETATLKCYPIPRHDTVYWYQQGPGQDPQFLISFYEKMQSDKGSIPDRFSAQQFSDYHSELNMSSLELGDSALYFCASSLSGQLHSPLHFGNGTRLTVT.

The gene calls are TRBV2 and TRBJ1-5; TRBD1 might be the D (5 bases). CDR1 is SNHLY and CDR2 is FYNNEI in the germline V gene. The CDR3 extends over 13 amino acids. Trimming left V 6 bases short and J 7 bases short, with 13 bases between. CDR3 bases: TGTGCCAGCAGCTTGACAGTATCCCAGCCCCAGCATTTT. Amino acid sequence: CASSLTVSQPQHF. Together with reference TRBV2 and TRBJ1-5, the CDR3 gives the full variable domain: EPEVTQTPSHQVTQMGQEVILRCVPISNHLYFYWYRQILGQKVEFLVSFYNNEISEKSEIFDDQFSVERPDGSNFTLKIRSTKLEDSAMYFCASSLTVSQPQHFGDGTRLSIL.